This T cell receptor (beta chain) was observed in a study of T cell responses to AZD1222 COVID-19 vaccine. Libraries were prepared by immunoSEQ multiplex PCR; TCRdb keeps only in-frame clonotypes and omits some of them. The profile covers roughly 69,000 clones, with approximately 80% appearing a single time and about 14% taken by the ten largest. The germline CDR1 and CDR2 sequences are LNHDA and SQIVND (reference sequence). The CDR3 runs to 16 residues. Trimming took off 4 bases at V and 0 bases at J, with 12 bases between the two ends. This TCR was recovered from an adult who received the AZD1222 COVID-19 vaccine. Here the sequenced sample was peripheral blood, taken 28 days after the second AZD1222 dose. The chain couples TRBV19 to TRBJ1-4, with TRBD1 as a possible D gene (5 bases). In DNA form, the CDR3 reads TGTGCCAGTAGTAACCGGGACTTCTCAACTAATGAAAAACTGTTTTTT. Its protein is CASSNRDFSTNEKLFF. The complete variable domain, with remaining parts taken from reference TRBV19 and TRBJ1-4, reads DGGITQSPKYLFRKEGQNVTLSCEQNLNHDAMYWYRQDPGQGLRLIYYSQIVNDFQKGDIAEGYSVSREKKESFPLTVTSAQKNPTAFYLCASSNRDFSTNEKLFFGSGTQLSVL.